This T cell receptor beta chain originates from a study of cytomegalovirus exposure and HLA in healthy donors. Overall study: There were approximately 85 million unique TCRs (from HLA-typed donors) in an early data release.

This PCR relied on a set of 60 Vbeta primers and 13 Jbeta primers. Sequenced by immunoSEQ multiplex PCR; TCRdb stores in-frame clones only, minus some. Seen here are 180,000 or so clones, roughly 80% observed once, and the top ten hold around 4.7%. This CDR3 region has 20 residues. Germline CDR1 is SGHRS and CDR2 is YFSETQ. Trimming shortened V by 1 base and J by 0 bases, and 23 bases separated the two germline ends. The sequencing input was PBMCs. The sequence came from a woman between 18 and 29 years old in good health and CMV-seropositive. This rearrangement joins TRBV5-1 to TRBJ1-3, with D hard to call. The CDR3 DNA is TGCGCCAGCAGCTTGTTTGGAGGTGGAGGGCTCCTTAACTCTGGAAACACCATATATTTT. It translates to CASSLFGGGGLLNSGNTIYF.